Detailed here is one TCR beta chain. Its matching antigen is unknown. The V and J ends lost 5 bases and 6 bases respectively, with 10 bases between them. This CDR3 region has 11 residues. The germline V gene has CDR1 GTSNPN and CDR2 SVGIG (reference sequence). Generated by immunoSEQ multiplex PCR, the TCRdb table keeps only in-frame clones and is missing some. The sample includes roughly 2.6 million clones, roughly nine tenths seen only once; the top ten take about 0.13%. This sample was included in a study of shared clonotypes between healthy human individuals. Study in general: Each donor had three CD4 naive, three CD4 memory, two CD8 naive and one CD8 memory plate.

General study points: Clonotype sharing among donors, it was expected, would be affected by sequencing depth. Larger estimated richness was generally seen in naive subsets than in memory subsets.

This chain uses TRBV30 with TRBJ1-2; no reliable D call. Sequenced: naive CD4+ T cells sorted from blood. The subset denotes: CD45RA+ positively selected. This sequence was found in a man between 18 and 29 years old in good health. The CDR3 nucleotides are TGTGCCTGGGCAGGAATTCATGGCTACACCTTC. It encodes CAWAGIHGYTF.